This T cell receptor beta chain came from a study of blood T cells in healthy people across ages. Then a second PCR, running roughly 7 to 11 cycles, was carried out with a sample-barcoded 5' primer and a J-beta primer mix. TCRdb independently ran MiXCR on the 5' RACE reads; one entry per CDR3 protein. In the table there are around 790,000 distinct CDR3 sequences, 44% of which are singletons. This clonotype was counted a few times. PBMCs, at least 7 million per sample, were isolated. Germline CDR1 reads LGHNA; CDR2 reads YSLEER. Trimming removed 5 bases at V and 4 bases at J, with 13 bases between. CDR3 size: 14 residues.

The source of this sequence is a man in his 60s in good health. The chain links TRBV4-3 to TRBJ2-3; D is unclear. Sequencing used blood. DNA for the CDR3: TGCGCCAGCAGCGGCAAATACCCGGCAGATACGCAGTATTTT. Translating it yields CASSGKYPADTQYF.